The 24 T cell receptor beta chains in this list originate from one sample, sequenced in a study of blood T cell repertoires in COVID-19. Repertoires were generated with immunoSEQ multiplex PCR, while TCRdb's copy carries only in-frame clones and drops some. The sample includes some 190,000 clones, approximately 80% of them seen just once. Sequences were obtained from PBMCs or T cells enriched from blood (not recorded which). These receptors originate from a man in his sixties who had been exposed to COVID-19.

This CDR3 reads CASSYSRGAGTGELFF. In nucleotides, the CDR3 is TGTGCCAGCAGTTACTCGCGGGGGGCGGGCACCGGGGAGCTGTTTTTT. The chain joins TRBV6-5 to TRBJ2-2, with 8 bases that match TRBD2. J was trimmed by 4 bases and V by 0 bases; bases with no gene match: 4. In germline, CDR1 is MNHEY, CDR2 SVGAGI. This CDR3 has 16 amino acids.

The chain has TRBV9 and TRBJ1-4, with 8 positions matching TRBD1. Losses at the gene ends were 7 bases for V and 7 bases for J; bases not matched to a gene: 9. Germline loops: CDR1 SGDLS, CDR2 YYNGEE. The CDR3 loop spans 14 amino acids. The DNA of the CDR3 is TGTGCCAGCTCCCTTGGACAGGGTACTGAAAAACTGTTTTTT. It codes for CASSLGQGTEKLFF. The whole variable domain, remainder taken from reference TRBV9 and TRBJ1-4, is DSGVTQTPKHLITATGQRVTLRCSPRSGDLSVYWYQQSLDQGLQFLIQYYNGEERAKGNILERFSAQQFPDLHSELNLSSLELGDSALYFCASSLGQGTEKLFFGSGTQLSVL.

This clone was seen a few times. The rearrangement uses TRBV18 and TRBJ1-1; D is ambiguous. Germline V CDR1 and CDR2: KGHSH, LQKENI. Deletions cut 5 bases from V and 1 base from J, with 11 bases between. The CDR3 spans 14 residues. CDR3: CASSNSGWNTEAFF. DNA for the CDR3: TGTGCCAGCTCAAATTCGGGGTGGAACACTGAAGCTTTCTTT.

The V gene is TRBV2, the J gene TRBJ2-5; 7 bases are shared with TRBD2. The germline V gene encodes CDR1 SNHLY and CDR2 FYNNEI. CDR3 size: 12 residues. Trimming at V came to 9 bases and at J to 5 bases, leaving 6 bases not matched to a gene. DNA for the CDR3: TGTGCCAGGGCGAGCGGGACGGAGACCCAGTACTTC. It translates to CARASGTETQYF.

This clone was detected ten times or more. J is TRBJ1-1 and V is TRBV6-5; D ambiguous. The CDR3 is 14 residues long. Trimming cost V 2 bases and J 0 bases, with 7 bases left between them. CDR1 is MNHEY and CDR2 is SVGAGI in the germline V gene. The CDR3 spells CASSYDGVNTEAFF. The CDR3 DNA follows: TGTGCCAGCAGTTACGACGGGGTGAACACTGAAGCTTTCTTT.

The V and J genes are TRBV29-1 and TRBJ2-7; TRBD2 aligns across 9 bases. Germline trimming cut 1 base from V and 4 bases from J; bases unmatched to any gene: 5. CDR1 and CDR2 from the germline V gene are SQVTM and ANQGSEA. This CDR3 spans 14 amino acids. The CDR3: CSVEGLAGVYEQYF. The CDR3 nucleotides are TGCAGCGTTGAAGGGTTAGCGGGAGTTTACGAGCAGTACTTC.

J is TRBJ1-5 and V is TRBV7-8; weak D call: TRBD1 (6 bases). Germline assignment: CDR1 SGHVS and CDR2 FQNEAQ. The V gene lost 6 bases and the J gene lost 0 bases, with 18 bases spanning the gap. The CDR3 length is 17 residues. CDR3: CASRPDRSSYSNQPQHF. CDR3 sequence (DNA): TGTGCCAGCAGACCTGACAGGTCCAGTTATAGCAATCAGCCCCAGCATTTT.

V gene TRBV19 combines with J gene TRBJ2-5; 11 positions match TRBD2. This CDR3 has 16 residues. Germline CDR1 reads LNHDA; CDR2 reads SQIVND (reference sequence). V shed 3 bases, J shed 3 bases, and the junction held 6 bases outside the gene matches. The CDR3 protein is CASSILGTSGKETQYF. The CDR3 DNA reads TGTGCCAGTAGTATTCTCGGGACTAGCGGTAAAGAGACCCAGTACTTC. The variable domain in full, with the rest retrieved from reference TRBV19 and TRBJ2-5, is DGGITQSPKYLFRKEGQNVTLSCEQNLNHDAMYWYRQDPGQGLRLIYYSQIVNDFQKGDIAEGYSVSREKKESFPLTVTSAQKNPTAFYLCASSILGTSGKETQYFGPGTRLLVL.

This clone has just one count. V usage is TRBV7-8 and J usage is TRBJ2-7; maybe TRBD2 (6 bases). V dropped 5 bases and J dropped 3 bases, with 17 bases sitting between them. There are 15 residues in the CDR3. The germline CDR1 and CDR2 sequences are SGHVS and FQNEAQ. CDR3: CASSDRAAGLYEQYF. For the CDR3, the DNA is TGTGCCAGCAGCGACCGCGCAGCGGGTCTCTACGAGCAGTACTTC.

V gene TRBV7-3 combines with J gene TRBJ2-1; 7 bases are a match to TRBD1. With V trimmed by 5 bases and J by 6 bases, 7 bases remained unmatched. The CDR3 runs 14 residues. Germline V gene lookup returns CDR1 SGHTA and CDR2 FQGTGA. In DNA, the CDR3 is TGTGCCAGCAGCCCCGACAGGGCTCGCAATGAGCAGTTCTTC. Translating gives CASSPDRARNEQFF.

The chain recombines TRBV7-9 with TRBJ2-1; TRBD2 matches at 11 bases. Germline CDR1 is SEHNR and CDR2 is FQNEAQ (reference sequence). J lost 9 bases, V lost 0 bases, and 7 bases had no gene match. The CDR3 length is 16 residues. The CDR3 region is CASSLAGSGRAGEQFF. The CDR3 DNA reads TGTGCCAGCAGCTTAGCGGGTAGCGGGAGGGCAGGTGAGCAGTTCTTC.

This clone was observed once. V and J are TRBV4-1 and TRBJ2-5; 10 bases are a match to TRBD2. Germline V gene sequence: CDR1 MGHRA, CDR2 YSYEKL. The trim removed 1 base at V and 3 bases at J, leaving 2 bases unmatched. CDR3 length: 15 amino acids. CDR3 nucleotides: TGCGCCAGCAGCCAAGTCCTAGCGGGAGAAGAGACCCAGTACTTC. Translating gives CASSQVLAGEETQYF.

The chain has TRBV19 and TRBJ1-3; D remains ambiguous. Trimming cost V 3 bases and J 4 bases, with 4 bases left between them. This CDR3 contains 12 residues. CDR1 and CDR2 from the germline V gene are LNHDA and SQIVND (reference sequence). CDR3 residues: CASSISGNTIYF. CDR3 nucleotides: TGTGCCAGTAGTATCTCCGGAAACACCATATATTTT.

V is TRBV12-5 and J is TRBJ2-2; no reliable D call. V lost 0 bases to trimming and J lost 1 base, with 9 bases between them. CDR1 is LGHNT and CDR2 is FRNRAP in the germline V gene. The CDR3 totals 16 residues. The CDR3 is CASGLVPGRNTGELFF. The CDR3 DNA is TGTGCTAGTGGTTTGGTTCCAGGCCGGAACACCGGGGAGCTGTTTTTT.

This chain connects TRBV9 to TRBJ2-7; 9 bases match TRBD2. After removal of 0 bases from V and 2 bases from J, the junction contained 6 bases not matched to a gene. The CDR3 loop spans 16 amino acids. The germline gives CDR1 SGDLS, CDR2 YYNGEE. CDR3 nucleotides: TGTGCCAGCAGCGTAGGGCTAGCGGGGCCCCCCTACGAGCAGTACTTC. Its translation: CASSVGLAGPPYEQYF.

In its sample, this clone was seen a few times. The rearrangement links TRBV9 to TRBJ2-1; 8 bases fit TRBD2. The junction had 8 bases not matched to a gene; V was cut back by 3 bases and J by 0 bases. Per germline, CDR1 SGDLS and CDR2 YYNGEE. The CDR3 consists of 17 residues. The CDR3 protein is CASSGSKRGSSYNEQFF. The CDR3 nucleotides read TGTGCCAGCAGCGGTTCAAAGCGGGGGAGCTCCTACAATGAGCAGTTCTTC.

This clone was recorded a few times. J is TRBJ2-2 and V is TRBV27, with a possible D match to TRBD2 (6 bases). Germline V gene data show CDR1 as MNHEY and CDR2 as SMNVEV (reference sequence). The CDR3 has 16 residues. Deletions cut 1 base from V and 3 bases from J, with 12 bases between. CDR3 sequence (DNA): TGTGCCAGCAGTTTATTTAGCGGTAGCGACACCGGGGAGCTGTTTTTT. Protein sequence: CASSLFSGSDTGELFF.

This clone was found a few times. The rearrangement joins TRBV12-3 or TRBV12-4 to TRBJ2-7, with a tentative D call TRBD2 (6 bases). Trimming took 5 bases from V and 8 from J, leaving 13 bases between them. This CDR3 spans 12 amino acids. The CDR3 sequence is CASSPRLVKQYF. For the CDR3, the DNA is TGTGCCAGCAGTCCTAGACTAGTCAAGCAGTACTTC.

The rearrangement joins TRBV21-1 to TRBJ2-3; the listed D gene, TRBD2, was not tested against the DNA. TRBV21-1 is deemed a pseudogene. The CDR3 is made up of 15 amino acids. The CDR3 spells CASSLREGWADTQYF. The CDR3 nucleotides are TGTGCCAGCAGCCTTAGGGAGGGGTGGGCCGATACGCAGTATTTT.

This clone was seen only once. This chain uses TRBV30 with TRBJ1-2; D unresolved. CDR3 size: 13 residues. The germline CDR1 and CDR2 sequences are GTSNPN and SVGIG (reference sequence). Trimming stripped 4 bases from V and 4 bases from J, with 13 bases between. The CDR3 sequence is CAWKEMASYGYTF. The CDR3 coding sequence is TGTGCCTGGAAGGAGATGGCCAGCTATGGCTACACCTTC.

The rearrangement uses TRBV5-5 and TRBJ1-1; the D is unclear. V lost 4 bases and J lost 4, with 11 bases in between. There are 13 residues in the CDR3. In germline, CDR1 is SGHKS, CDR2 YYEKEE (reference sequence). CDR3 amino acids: CASSPPRGTEAFF. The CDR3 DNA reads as TGTGCCAGCAGCCCCCCGCGGGGCACTGAAGCTTTCTTT.

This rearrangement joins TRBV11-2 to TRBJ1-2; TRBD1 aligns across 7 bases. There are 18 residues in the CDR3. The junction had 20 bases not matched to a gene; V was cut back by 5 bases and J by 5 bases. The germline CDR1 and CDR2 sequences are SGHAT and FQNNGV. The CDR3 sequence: CASSPLRKTLDREYGYTF. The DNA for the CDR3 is TGTGCCAGCAGCCCACTCCGTAAAACTTTAGACAGGGAGTATGGCTACACCTTC.

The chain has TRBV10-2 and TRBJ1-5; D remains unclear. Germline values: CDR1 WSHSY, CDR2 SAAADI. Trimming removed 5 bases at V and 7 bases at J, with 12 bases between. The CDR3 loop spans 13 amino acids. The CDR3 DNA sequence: TGCGCCAGCAGTTTGGAAGGAGGCCAGCCCCAGCATTTT. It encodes CASSLEGGQPQHF.

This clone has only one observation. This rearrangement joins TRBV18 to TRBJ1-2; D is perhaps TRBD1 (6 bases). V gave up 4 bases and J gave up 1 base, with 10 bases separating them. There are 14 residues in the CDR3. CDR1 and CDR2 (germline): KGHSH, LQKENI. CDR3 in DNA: TGTGCCAGCTCACGGGGACAACTTAACTATGGCTACACCTTC. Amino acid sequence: CASSRGQLNYGYTF.